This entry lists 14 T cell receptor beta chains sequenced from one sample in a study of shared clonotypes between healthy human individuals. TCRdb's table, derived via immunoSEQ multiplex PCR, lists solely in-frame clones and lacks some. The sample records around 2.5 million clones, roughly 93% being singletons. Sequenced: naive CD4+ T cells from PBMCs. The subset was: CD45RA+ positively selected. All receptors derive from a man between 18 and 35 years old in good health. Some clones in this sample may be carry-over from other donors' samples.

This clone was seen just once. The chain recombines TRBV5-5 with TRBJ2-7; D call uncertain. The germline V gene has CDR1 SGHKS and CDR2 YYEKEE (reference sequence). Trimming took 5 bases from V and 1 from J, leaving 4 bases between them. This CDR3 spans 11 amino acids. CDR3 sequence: CASRRSYEQYF. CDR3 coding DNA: TGTGCCAGCAGGCGGTCCTACGAGCAGTACTTC.

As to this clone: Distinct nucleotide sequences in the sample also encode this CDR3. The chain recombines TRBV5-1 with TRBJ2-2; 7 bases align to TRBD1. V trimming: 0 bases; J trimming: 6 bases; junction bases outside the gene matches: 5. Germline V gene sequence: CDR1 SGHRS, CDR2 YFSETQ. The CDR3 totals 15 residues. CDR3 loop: CASSLGQGVAGELFF. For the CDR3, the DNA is TGCGCCAGCAGCTTGGGCCAGGGGGTGGCCGGGGAGCTGTTTTTT.

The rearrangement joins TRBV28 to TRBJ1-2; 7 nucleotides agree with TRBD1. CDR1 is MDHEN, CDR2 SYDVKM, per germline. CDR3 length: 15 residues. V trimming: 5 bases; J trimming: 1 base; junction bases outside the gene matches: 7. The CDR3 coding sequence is TGTGCCAGCAGTCCGTCGGGACAGCTTAACTATGGCTACACCTTC. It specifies CASSPSGQLNYGYTF.

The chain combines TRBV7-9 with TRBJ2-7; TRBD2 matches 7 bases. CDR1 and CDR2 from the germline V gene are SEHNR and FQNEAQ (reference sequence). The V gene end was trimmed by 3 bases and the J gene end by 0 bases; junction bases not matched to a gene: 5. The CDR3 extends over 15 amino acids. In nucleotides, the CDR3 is TGTGCCAGCAGCTTTTTGGCGGGAGACTCCTACGAGCAGTACTTC. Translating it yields CASSFLAGDSYEQYF. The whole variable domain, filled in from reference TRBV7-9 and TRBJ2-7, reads DTGVSQNPRHKITKRGQNVTFRCDPISEHNRLYWYRQTLGQGPEFLTYFQNEAQLEKSRLLSDRFSAERPKGSFSTLEIQRTEQGDSAMYLCASSFLAGDSYEQYFGPGTRLTVT.

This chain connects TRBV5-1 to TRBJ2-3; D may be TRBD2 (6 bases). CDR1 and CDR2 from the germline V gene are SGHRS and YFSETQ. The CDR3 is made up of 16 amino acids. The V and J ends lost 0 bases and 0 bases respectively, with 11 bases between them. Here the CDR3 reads CASSLGYGGSTDTQYF. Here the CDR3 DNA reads TGCGCCAGCAGCTTGGGCTACGGGGGTAGCACAGATACGCAGTATTTT.

The CDR3 DNA follows: TGTGCCAGCAGCCGCCGAGGAACGCTGGGGGGTGAGCAGTTCTTC. Translating it yields CASSRRGTLGGEQFF. V is TRBV7-9 and J is TRBJ2-1, with D tentatively TRBD2 (6 bases). The CDR3 length is 15 residues. Germline V gene data show CDR1 as SEHNR and CDR2 as FQNEAQ (reference sequence). Trimming removed 5 bases at V and 9 bases at J, with 20 bases between.

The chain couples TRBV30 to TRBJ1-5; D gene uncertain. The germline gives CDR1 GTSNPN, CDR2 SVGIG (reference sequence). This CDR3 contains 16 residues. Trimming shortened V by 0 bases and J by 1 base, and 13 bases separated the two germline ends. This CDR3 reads CAWSVFGVGSNQPQHF. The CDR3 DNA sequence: TGTGCCTGGAGTGTATTCGGGGTGGGGAGCAATCAGCCCCAGCATTTT.

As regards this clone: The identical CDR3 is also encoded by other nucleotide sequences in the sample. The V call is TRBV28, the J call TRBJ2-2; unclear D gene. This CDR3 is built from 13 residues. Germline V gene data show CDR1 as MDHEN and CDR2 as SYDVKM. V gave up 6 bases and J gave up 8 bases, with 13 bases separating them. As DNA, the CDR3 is TGTGCCAGCAGATCAGGTGGCGCTGGGGAGCTGTTTTTT. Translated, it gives CASRSGGAGELFF.

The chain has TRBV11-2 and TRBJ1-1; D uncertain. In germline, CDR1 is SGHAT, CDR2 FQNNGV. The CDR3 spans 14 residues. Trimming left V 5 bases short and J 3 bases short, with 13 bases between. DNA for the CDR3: TGTGCCAGCAGCACAGACGGAAAGTACACTGAAGCTTTCTTT. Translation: CASSTDGKYTEAFF.

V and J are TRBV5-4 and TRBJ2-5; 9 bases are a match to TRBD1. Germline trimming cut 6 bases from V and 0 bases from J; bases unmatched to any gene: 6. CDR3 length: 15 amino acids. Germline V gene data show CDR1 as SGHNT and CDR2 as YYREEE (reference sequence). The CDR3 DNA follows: TGTGCCAGCACCCTCGGGACAGGGTACCAAGAGACCCAGTACTTC. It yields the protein CASTLGTGYQETQYF.

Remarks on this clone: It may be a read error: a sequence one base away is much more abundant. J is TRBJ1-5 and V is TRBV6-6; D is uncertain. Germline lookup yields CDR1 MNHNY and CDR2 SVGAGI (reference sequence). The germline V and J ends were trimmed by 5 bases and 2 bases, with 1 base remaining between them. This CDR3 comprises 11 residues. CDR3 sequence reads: CASSRNQPQHF. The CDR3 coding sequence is TGTGCCAGCAGTCGCAATCAGCCCCAGCATTTT.

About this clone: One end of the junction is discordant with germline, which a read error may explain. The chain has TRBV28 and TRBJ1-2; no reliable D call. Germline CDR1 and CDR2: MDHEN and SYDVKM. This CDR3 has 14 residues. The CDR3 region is CASSTSETPYGHTF. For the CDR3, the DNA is TGTGCCAGCAGTACATCGGAGACACCCTATGGCCACACCTTC.

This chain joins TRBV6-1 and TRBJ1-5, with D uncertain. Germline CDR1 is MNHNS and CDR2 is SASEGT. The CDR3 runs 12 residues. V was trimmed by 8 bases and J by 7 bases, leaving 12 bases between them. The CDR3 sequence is CASGDQSQPQHF. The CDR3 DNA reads TGTGCCAGCGGCGACCAAAGCCAGCCCCAGCATTTT.

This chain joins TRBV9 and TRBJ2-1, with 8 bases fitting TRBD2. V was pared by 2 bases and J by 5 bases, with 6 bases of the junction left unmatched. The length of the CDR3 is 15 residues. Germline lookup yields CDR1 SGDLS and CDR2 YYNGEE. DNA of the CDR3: TGTGCCAGCAGCGTGAGCGGGAGTGACGACAATGAGCAGTTCTTC. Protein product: CASSVSGSDDNEQFF.